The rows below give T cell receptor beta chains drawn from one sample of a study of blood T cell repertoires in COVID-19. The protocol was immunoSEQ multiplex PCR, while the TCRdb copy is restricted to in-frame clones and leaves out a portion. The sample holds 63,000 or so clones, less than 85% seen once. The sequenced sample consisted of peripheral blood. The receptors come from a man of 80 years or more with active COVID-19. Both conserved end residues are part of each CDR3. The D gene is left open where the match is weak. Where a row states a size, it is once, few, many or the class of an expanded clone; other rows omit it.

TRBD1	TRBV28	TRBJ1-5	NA	CASRIQGAYQPQHF	TGTGCCAGCAGAATACAGGGGGCCTATCAGCCCCAGCATTTT
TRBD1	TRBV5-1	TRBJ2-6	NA	CASSSRTGQGFSGANVLTF	TGCGCCAGCAGCTCGCGCACGGGACAGGGCTTTTCTGGGGCCAACGTCCTGACTTTC
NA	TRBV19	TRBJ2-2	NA	CASQSADTGELFF	TGTGCCAGTCAATCCGCGGACACCGGGGAGCTGTTTTTT
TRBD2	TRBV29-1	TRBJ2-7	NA	CSVGEGGGRYEQYF	TGCAGCGTTGGAGAGGGGGGCGGGAGGTACGAGCAGTACTTC
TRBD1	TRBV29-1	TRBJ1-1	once	CSAGQGQGSTEAFF	TGCAGCGCCGGCCAGGGACAGGGGAGCACTGAAGCTTTCTTT
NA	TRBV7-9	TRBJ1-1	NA	CASSLITEAFF	TGTGCCAGCAGCTTAATAACTGAAGCTTTCTTT
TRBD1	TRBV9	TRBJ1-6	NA	CASSSGDSYNSPLHF	TGTGCCAGCAGCTCGGGGGACAGCTATAATTCACCCCTCCACTTT
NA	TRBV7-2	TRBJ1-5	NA	CASSQGMSNQPQHF	TGTGCCAGCAGCCAGGGAATGAGCAATCAGCCCCAGCATTTT
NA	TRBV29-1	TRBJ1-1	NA	CSVRQVMNTEAFF	TGCAGCGTCCGACAGGTCATGAACACTGAAGCTTTCTTT
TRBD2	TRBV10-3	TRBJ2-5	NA	CATMGLAGGPGETQYF	TGTGCCACAATGGGGCTAGCGGGGGGGCCTGGGGAGACCCAGTACTTC
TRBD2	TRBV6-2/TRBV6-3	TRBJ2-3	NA	CASSTAGGTDTQYF	TGTGCCAGCAGTACGGCGGGGGGCACAGATACGCAGTATTTT
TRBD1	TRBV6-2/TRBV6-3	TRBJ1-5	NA	CASSGTGSSNQPQHF	TGTGCCAGCAGTGGGACAGGGTCGAGCAATCAGCCCCAGCATTTT
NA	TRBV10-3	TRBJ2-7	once	CAISEDISYEQYF	TGTGCCATCAGTGAGGACATTTCCTACGAGCAGTACTTC
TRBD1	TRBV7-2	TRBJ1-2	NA	CASSLGLQGAGYTF	TGTGCCAGCAGCTTAGGGCTCCAGGGGGCGGGCTACACCTTC
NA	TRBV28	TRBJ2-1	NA	CASSSRYSYNEQFF	TGTGCCAGCAGTTCACGGTATTCCTACAATGAGCAGTTCTTC
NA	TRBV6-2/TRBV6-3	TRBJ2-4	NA	CASSYRTDSVKNIQYF	TGTGCCAGCAGTTACCGGACCGATAGCGTCAAAAACATTCAGTACTTC
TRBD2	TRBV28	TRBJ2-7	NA	CASNPSGRALGYEQYF	TGTGCCAGCAACCCAAGCGGGAGGGCCCTGGGGTACGAGCAGTACTTC
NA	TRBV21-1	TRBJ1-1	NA	CAIGGRTEAFF	TGTGCCATCGGGGGTCGCACTGAAGCTTTCTTT
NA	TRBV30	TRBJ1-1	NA	CAWSGLGSQMNTEAFF	TGTGCCTGGAGTGGCTTGGGCAGCCAAATGAACACTGAAGCTTTCTTT
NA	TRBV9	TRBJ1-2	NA	CASSVDLGGSGYTF	TGTGCCAGCAGCGTAGATCTAGGCGGGTCTGGCTACACCTTC
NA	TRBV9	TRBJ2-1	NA	CASSVSHLAGSYNEQFF	TGTGCCAGCAGCGTATCTCATCTAGCCGGGTCCTACAATGAGCAGTTCTTC
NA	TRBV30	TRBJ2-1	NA	CAWSSPGSESNEQFF	TGTGCCTGGAGTTCGCCCGGGAGTGAAAGTAATGAGCAGTTCTTC
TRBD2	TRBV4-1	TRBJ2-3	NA	CASSQPRTSGETDTQYF	TGCGCCAGCAGCCAACCTAGGACTAGCGGGGAGACAGATACGCAGTATTTT
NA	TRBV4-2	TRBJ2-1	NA	CASSQDFAGSYNEQFF	TGTGCCAGCAGCCAAGACTTTGCAGGCTCTTACAATGAGCAGTTCTTC